This T cell receptor (beta chain) was sequenced for a study of T cells after yellow fever vaccination (dated 2019 in TCRdb). Some background on the complete study: The SMART-Seq v4 Ultra Low Input RNA kit was used to prepare libraries from fractions with low cell numbers. To track T-cell clones before and after primary and booster YFV17D yellow fever vaccination, bulk TCR alpha and beta repertoires were sequenced longitudinally. Two healthy male donors, one aged 18 to 29 and one aged 30 to 39 years, made up the cohort. Blood was collected at multiple timepoints before and after primary and secondary immunization, and bulk PBMC replicates and cell subsets were isolated.

TCR cDNA was made using 5'RACE template switching, a step that added a universal primer site and unique molecular identifiers. cDNA synthesis was primed from both the TCR alpha and TCR beta constant segments. Two PCR steps were used to amplify libraries, with sample barcodes and sequencing adapters being added in the second step. Sequencing of libraries was performed on Illumina HiSeq 2500 (2x100 bp) or NovaSeq (2x150 bp). The study's own analysis went as follows. MIGEC handled demultiplexing of reads and collapsing into UMI consensus sequences, while MiXCR performed V(D)J alignment. Clonotypes responding to the vaccine were identified with edgeR on replicate PBMC samples, with the criteria of FDR below 0.01 and a log2 fold change above 5 up to day 15. CD4 or CD8 identity was assigned to each bulk clonotype according to whether the clonotype was present at higher abundance in the sequenced CD4 repertoire or the sequenced CD8 repertoire. TCRdb reprocessed the public reads (quality trimming at Q25 with fastp, clone calling with MiXCR) and kept in-frame beta chains. Each entry merges the rows of one CDR3 protein and shows their most common DNA and genes. TCRdb, rather than the study authors, made the V and J calls. This sample comprises fewer than 650,000 distinct CDR3 sequences, about a fifth of them detected only once. The biggest ten clones account for approximately 15% of the sample.

In the case of this clonotype: Its antigen target is currently unknown. Qualities for individual bases were not recorded, and no much larger clone is one base off.

The treatment or condition label, read with the paper, signifies: live attenuated yellow fever vaccine strain. At each blood-draw timepoint, two biological replicates of bulk PBMCs were obtained. PBMCs were isolated from peripheral blood using a standard Ficoll-Paque protocol. RNA was extracted with TriZol from bulk PBMCs, CD4 and CD8 fractions, and dextramer-positive and dextramer-negative fractions. Overall results and qualifications from the work: A small fraction of clonotypes showed up in both the CD4 and CD8 compartments, probably as a result of convergent recombination. Only a couple of donors were included in the study, so the extent to which the findings can be generalized is limited. After the booster, most clones that had expanded after primary vaccination were detected again (roughly 96% of CD4 and around 88% of CD8), suggesting broad maintenance of memory. Because abundant contaminating clonotypes from the bulk population could be contained in FACS-sorted repertoires, computational filtering was required. Compared with the primary T-cell response, the secondary T-cell response was faster but weaker, reaching its peak on day 5 rather than on day 15.

The cysteine opens and the phenylalanine closes a CDR3 of 13 amino acids. The kept DNA is CDR3 alone, 39 bases in frame from the first base. The germline V gene sets CDR1 to SGHRS and CDR2 to YFSETQ. Trimming removed 1 base from V and 3 bases from J, leaving 5 bases between the germline ends. In this chain, TRBV5-1 is recombined with TRBJ1-3, with the D gene not confidently named. The sequencing used PBMCs, collected around 3 weeks after the first yellow fever vaccination. This clonotype was sampled from a man aged 18 to 29 who received the YFV17D yellow fever vaccine. The CDR3 corresponds to CASSLLDGNTIYF. The DNA sequence is given as TGCGCCAGCAGCTTGTTGGATGGAAACACCATATATTTT.